The table lists the clone carrying this T cell receptor (beta chain) with a few counts. Its antigen is still unknown. This record belongs to a study of blood T cells in healthy people across ages. Broader study findings: The unknown donor CMV status may have confounded expanded clonotype changes. Measured against age, TCR beta diversity per million T cells decreased in a roughly linear manner. In long-lived donors, naive CD4+ cell counts and diversity exceeded those of aged donors.

Primed by a sample-barcoded 5' primer and a J-beta primer mix, a second PCR proceeded for 7 to 11 cycles. Every individual sample yielded 3 million or more paired-end reads (each containing CDR3). TCRdb called the 5' RACE reads again in MiXCR, with one record for every CDR3 protein. Found here are about 570,000 distinct CDR3 sequences, 25% to 30% of them singletons; the top ten hold about a fifth. Germline CDR1 reads KGHSH; CDR2 reads LQKENI. This CDR3 is built from 16 residues. The V segment lost 4 bases and the J segment 2 bases; nucleotides outside the gene matches: 9. The J gene is TRBJ2-5, the V gene TRBV18; 8 nucleotides align to TRBD1. This sequence was found in a woman aged 70-85 years in good health. The source material was blood. The CDR3 DNA sequence: TGTGCCAGCTCACTTACCCGGACAGGGACTCAAGAGACCCAGTACTTC. Translating gives CASSLTRTGTQETQYF.